This T cell receptor beta chain was documented in a study of identical twins. TCRdb reanalysed the 5' RACE reads using MiXCR and keeps one entry per CDR3 protein. The sample carries about 730,000 distinct CDR3 sequences, over 20% recorded once. In germline, CDR1 is MGHRA, CDR2 YSYEKL. The CDR3 consists of 15 residues. V was shortened by 3 bases and J by 7 bases, with 15 bases between the two germline ends. The same data also contributed to another study, on T cells expressing NK-cell markers.

The gene calls are TRBV4-1 and TRBJ2-2, with a weak D call TRBD1 (6 bases). The sequencing input was PBMCs. This clonotype was sampled from a woman between 18 and 29 years old in good health. Here the CDR3 DNA reads TGCGCCAGCAGCCAGAGGGACATCGTAATCGGGGAGCTGTTTTTT. Encoded protein: CASSQRDIVIGELFF.